This T cell receptor beta chain originates from a study of T cell responses to AZD1222 COVID-19 vaccine. Study results and limitations: Among vaccine-associated CD4 TCRs, coverage spanned spike, with dominance at 160-218 and 743-854. Compared with day 0, the breadth and depth of the Spike-specific TCR repertoire rose significantly after two doses of AZD1222. Researchers took repertoire samples only after the peak T cell response had come. Clonal diversity may have been underestimated, and the donors were mostly white British, with more females than males.

Repertoires were generated with immunoSEQ multiplex PCR, while TCRdb's copy carries only in-frame clones and drops some. In the table there are roughly 120,000 clones, around 94% of which are singletons. V lost 8 bases and J lost 0; bases outside the gene matches: 3. This CDR3 is built from 14 residues. Per the germline V gene, CDR1 is LNHDA and CDR2 is SQIVND (reference sequence). Details on this clone: The antigen remains undetermined.

This sample comprised peripheral blood, obtained on day 0 of AZD1222 vaccination. The chain couples TRBV19 to TRBJ2-7; 11 bases fit TRBD2. The TCR comes from an adult in good health. The CDR3 here is CASRTSGSSYEQYF. The CDR3 coding sequence is TGTGCCAGTCGGACTAGCGGGTCCTCCTACGAGCAGTACTTC.